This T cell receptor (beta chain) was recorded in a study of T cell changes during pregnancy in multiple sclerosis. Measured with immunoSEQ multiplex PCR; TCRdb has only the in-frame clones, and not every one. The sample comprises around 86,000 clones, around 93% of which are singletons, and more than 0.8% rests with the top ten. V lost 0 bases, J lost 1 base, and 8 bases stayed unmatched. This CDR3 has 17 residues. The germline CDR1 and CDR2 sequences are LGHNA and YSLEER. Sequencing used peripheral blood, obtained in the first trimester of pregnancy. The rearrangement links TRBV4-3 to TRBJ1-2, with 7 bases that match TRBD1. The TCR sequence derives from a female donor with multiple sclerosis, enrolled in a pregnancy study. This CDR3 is CASSQDEGTAFNYGYTF. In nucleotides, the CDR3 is TGCGCCAGCAGCCAAGATGAGGGGACAGCTTTTAACTATGGCTACACCTTC.